This record covers a single T cell receptor beta chain. It was with random hexamers that roughly 0.45 to 1 ug RNA was reverse transcribed. The CDR3 of TCR beta was amplified by immunoSEQ multiplex PCR across 54 Vbeta and 13 Jbeta. TCRdb called the immunoSEQ multiplex PCR reads again in MiXCR, with one record for every CDR3 protein. The table lists 130,000 or so distinct CDR3 sequences, 80% of them singletons. CDR1 MGHRA and CDR2 YSYEKL come from the germline V gene. This CDR3 is 12 amino acids long. With 7 bases removed from V and 1 base from J, the gap between germline ends came to 7 bases. The data are from a study of CD8 T cells in Susac syndrome. CD8+ and CD4+ T cells from blood underwent TCR beta sequencing.

The source of this sequence is a human donor with multiple sclerosis. Sample: CD8+ T cells from PBMCs. The gene calls are TRBV4-1 and TRBJ2-5; tentatively, D is TRBD2 (6 bases). The CDR3 is CASMGLQETQYF. The CDR3 bases are TGCGCCAGCATGGGACTCCAAGAGACCCAGTACTTC.